This T cell receptor (beta chain) originates from a study of fetal regulatory T cell absence and autoimmunity. Study-wide points: Some top pancreas TCR clones were over 95-fold enriched versus cord blood. TRB gene family usage was broadly similar in cord blood and pancreas.

Of note for this clone: Antigen: not known. Other DNA sequences from this sample encode an identical CDR3 as well.

The assay was run at survey level. The repertoire was sequenced with immunoSEQ multiplex PCR; TCRdb's copy has only in-frame clones and lacks some. Here the sample spans 95,000 or so clones, 60% to 80% being singletons. Germline V gene lookup returns CDR1 DFQATT and CDR2 SNEGSKA (reference sequence). The ends were cut back, 1 base at V and 1 base at J, with 0 bases in the middle. The CDR3 totals 11 residues. The rearrangement joins TRBV20-1 to TRBJ2-3; no firm D call. This TCR derives from a male donor with IPEX syndrome. Material: pancreas tissue. The DNA for the CDR3 is TGCAGTGCTAGAGGCACAGATACGCAGTATTTT. Translated, it gives CSARGTDTQYF.